Each of the 10 T cell receptor beta chains below was sequenced from the same sample in a study of shared clonotypes between healthy human individuals (dated by TCRdb to the early 2020s). The library came from the immunoSEQ multiplex PCR assay. In its TCRdb copy, this immuneACCESS table keeps in-frame sequences only and misses some clones. Where compared with another copy, unresolved V genes explain less than half of these, and the others have no known cause. Across this sample there are a few million clones, with 85% to 95% seen only once. The ten largest clonotypes hold under 0.45% of the sample. Material: naive CD4+ T cells from PBMCs. The meaning of the sample's cell subset or site label: CD45RA+ positively selected. The source is a young man in good health. Some clones in this sample may be carry-over from other donors' samples.

The V call is TRBV7-9, the J call TRBJ2-2; D might be TRBD2 (5 bases). This CDR3 has 16 residues. Germline lookup yields CDR1 SEHNR and CDR2 FQNEAQ (reference sequence). The V and J ends lost 2 bases and 5 bases respectively, with 15 bases between them. CDR3 bases: TGTGCCAGCAGCTTATTCGAGACTAACCCGACCGGGGAGCTGTTTTTT. The encoded protein is CASSLFETNPTGELFF.

The rearrangement links TRBV5-6 to TRBJ2-7, with 7 nucleotides matching TRBD1. J was trimmed by 4 bases and V by 4 bases; bases with no gene match: 8. The CDR3 runs to 14 residues. Germline CDR1 SGHDT, CDR2 YYEEEE. CDR3 sequence: CASSGRDRFYEQYF. The CDR3 DNA follows: TGTGCCAGCAGCGGACGGGACAGATTTTACGAGCAGTACTTC.

This clone occurred once. The chain carries TRBV28 and TRBJ2-1, with a tentative D call TRBD2 (5 bases). The CDR3 covers 12 residues. V gave up 6 bases and J gave up 15 bases, with 18 bases separating them. CDR1 is MDHEN and CDR2 is SYDVKM in the germline V gene. Here the CDR3 reads CASSLGSHEGFF. The CDR3, as DNA: TGTGCCAGCAGCTTAGGCTCCCACGAGGGGTTCTTC.

The V gene is TRBV5-4, the J gene TRBJ2-5; the match to TRBD1 covers 10 bases. The V gene's germline CDR1 is SGHNT and CDR2 YYREEE (reference sequence). Trimming at V came to 5 bases and at J to 0 bases, leaving 1 base not matched to a gene. The CDR3 loop spans 14 amino acids. DNA for the CDR3: TGTGCCAGCAGGGACAGGGGGAACCAAGAGACCCAGTACTTC. This codes for CASRDRGNQETQYF.

The chain has TRBV7-9 and TRBJ2-7, with 9 bases lining up with TRBD1. V was clipped by 11 bases and J by 5 bases; unmatched bases: 10. The CDR3 consists of 13 residues. CDR1 and CDR2 (germline): SEHNR, FQNEAQ (reference sequence). CDR3 sequence reads: CAGNRGLGDEQYF. The CDR3 DNA follows: TGTGCCGGAAACAGGGGGCTGGGGGACGAGCAGTACTTC.

The J gene is TRBJ1-1, the V gene TRBV5-1; 7 positions match TRBD1. The CDR3 runs 15 residues. The germline V gene encodes CDR1 SGHRS and CDR2 YFSETQ. J was trimmed by 4 bases and V by 1 base; bases with no gene match: 7. The CDR3 bases are TGCGCCAGCAGCTTGACAGGGGAGGGGATCACTGAAGCTTTCTTT. Translated, it gives CASSLTGEGITEAFF.

The gene calls are TRBV6-5 and TRBJ2-7; D remains unclear. Per the germline V gene, CDR1 is MNHEY and CDR2 is SVGAGI. The CDR3 has 15 residues. V lost 0 bases to trimming and J lost 0 bases, with 9 bases between them. Here the CDR3 reads CASSYSGSYSYEQYF. In DNA form, the CDR3 reads TGTGCCAGCAGTTACTCCGGTTCCTACTCCTACGAGCAGTACTTC.

The chain combines TRBV9 with TRBJ1-3; TRBD1 might be the D (5 bases). The germline V and J ends were trimmed by 0 bases and 0 bases, with 7 bases remaining between them. Germline V lookup: CDR1 SGDLS, CDR2 YYNGEE. This CDR3 contains 15 residues. CDR3 nucleotide sequence: TGTGCCAGCAGCGTAGAGGGGCTCTCTGGAAACACCATATATTTT. It yields the protein CASSVEGLSGNTIYF.

This rearrangement joins TRBV11-2 to TRBJ2-2, with D unclear. This CDR3 is built from 15 residues. V shed 2 bases and J shed 1 base, with 8 bases lying between them. Germline-derived CDR1 and CDR2 are SGHAT and FQNNGV. The CDR3 nucleotides are TGTGCCAGCAGCTTATCCGGGCTGAACACCGGGGAGCTGTTTTTT. It codes for CASSLSGLNTGELFF.

This clone has a handful of counts. The chain joins TRBV10-3 to TRBJ2-3; D gene uncertain. Trimming took off 6 bases at V and 1 base at J, with 2 bases between the two ends. Germline V lookup: CDR1 ENHRY, CDR2 SYGVKD. There are 11 residues in the CDR3. CDR3 DNA sequence: TGTGCCATCAGGGGCACAGATACGCAGTATTTT. Protein product: CAIRGTDTQYF.